This TCR beta chain is drawn from a study of T cell responses to AZD1222 COVID-19 vaccine. Of note for this clone: The target antigen is unknown.

Study-level points and caveats: Reports say nearly half of spike-specific TCRs go after unmutated variant regions. Donors were mostly white British, more females; clonal diversity possibly underestimated. An increase in Spike-specific TCR breadth and depth was observed after two AZD1222 doses.

The assay was immunoSEQ multiplex PCR, and TCRdb's table has in-frame clones only and misses some. The sample consists of approximately 150,000 clones, 85% to 90% of them appearing once. The CDR3 loop spans 15 amino acids. Germline V gene sequence: CDR1 SNHLY, CDR2 FYNNEI. The germline V and J ends were trimmed by 2 bases and 7 bases, with 12 bases remaining between them. The chain links TRBV2 to TRBJ1-6, with D perhaps matching TRBD1 (5 bases). The starting material was peripheral blood, obtained on day 0 of AZD1222 vaccination. The sequence derives from an adult in good health. The CDR3 bases are TGTGCCAGCAGTGAACCTGGGGCGGGGAATTCACCCCTCCACTTT. As protein: CASSEPGAGNSPLHF.